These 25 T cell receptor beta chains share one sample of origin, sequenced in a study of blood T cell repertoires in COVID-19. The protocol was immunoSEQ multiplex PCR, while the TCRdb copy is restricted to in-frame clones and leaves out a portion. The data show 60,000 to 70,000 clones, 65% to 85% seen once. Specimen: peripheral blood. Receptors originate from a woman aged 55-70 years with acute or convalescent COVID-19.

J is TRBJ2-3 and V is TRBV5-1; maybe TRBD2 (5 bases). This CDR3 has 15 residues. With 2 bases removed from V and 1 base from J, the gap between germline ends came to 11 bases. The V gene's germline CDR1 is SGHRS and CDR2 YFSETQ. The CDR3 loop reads CASSLPLARTDTQYF. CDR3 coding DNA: TGCGCCAGCAGCTTACCCCTAGCTCGCACAGATACGCAGTATTTT. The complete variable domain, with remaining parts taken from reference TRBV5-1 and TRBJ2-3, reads KAGVTQTPRYLIKTRGQQVTLSCSPISGHRSVSWYQQTPGQGLQFLFEYFSETQRNKGNFPGRFSGRQFSNSRSEMNVSTLELGDSALYLCASSLPLARTDTQYFGPGTRLTVL.

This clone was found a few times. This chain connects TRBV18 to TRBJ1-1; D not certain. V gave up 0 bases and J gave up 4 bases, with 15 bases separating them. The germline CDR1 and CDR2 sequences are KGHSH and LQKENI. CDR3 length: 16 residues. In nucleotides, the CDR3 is TGTGCCAGCTCACCACCGGGTAGAACTCGAGGCACTGAAGCTTTCTTT. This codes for CASSPPGRTRGTEAFF. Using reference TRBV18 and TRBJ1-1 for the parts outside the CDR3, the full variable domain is NAGVMQNPRHLVRRRGQEARLRCSPMKGHSHVYWYRQLPEEGLKFMVYLQKENIIDESGMPKERFSAEFPKEGPSILRIQQVVRGDSAAYFCASSPPGRTRGTEAFFGQGTRLTVV.

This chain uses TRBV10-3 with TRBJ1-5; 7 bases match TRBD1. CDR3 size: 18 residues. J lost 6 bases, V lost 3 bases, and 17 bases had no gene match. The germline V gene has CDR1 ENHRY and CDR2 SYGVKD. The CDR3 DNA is TGTGCCATCAGTGACCCTAACAGGGGACCCCAGCGAGGTCAGCCCCAGCATTTT. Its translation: CAISDPNRGPQRGQPQHF.

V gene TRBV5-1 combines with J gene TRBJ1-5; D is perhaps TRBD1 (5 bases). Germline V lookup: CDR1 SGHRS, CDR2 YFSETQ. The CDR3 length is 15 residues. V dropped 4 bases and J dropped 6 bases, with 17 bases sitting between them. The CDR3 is CASSPEAQRGQPQHF. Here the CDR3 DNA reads TGCGCCAGCAGCCCCGAGGCGCAAAGGGGTCAGCCCCAGCATTTT.

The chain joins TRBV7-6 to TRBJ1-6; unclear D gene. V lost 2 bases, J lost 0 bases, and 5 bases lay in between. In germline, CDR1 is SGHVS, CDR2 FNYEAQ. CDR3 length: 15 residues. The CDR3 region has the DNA TGTGCCAGCAGCTTATCCAGCTCCTATAATTCACCCCTCCACTTT. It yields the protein CASSLSSSYNSPLHF.

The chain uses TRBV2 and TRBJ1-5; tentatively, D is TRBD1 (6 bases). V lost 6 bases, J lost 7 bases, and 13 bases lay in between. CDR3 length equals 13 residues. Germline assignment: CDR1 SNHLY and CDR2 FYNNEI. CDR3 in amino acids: CASRERGSQPQHF. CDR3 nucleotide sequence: TGTGCCAGCAGGGAGAGGGGGTCCCAGCCCCAGCATTTT.

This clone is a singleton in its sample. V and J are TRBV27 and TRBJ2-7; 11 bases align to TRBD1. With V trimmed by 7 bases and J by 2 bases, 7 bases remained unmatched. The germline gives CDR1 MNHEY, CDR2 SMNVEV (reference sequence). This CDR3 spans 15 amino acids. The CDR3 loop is CASKKGQGGPYEQYF. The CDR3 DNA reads TGTGCCAGCAAAAAGGGACAGGGGGGACCCTACGAGCAGTACTTC.

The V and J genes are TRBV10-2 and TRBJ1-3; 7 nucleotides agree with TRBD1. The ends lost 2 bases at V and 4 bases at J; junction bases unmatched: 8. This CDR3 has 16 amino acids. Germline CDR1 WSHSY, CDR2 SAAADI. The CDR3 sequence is CASSETYRGRGNTIYF. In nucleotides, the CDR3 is TGCGCCAGCAGTGAGACCTACAGGGGTAGGGGAAACACCATATATTTT.

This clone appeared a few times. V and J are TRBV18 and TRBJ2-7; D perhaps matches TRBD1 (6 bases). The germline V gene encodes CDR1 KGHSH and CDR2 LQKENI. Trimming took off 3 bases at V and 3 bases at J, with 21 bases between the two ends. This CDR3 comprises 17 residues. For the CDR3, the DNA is TGTGCCAGCTCACCTCGAGGGGGACCAAGGAGGATCTACGAGCAGTACTTC. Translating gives CASSPRGGPRRIYEQYF.

This CDR3 reads CASSPDRGVGEQYF. For the CDR3, the DNA is TGTGCCAGCAGCCCGGACAGGGGGGTTGGGGAGCAGTACTTC. The chain uses TRBV3-1 (or the pseudogene TRBV3-2) and TRBJ2-7; TRBD1 matches at 10 bases. J lost 7 bases, V lost 4 bases, and 7 bases had no gene match. The CDR3 is made up of 14 amino acids. Germline loops: CDR1 LGHDT, CDR2 YNNKEL (reference sequence).

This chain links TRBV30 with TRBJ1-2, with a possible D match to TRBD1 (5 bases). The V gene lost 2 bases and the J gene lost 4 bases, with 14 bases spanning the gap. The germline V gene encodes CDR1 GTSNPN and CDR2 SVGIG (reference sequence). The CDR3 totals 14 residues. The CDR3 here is CAWSYLGVAYGYTF. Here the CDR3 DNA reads TGTGCCTGGAGTTACTTAGGGGTGGCCTATGGCTACACCTTC.

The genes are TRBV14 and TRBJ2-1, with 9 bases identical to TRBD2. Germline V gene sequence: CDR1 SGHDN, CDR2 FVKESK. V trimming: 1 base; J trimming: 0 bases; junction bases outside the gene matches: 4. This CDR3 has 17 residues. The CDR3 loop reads CASSQGEAGGSYNEQFF. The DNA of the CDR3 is TGTGCCAGCAGCCAAGGCGAAGCGGGGGGCTCCTACAATGAGCAGTTCTTC.

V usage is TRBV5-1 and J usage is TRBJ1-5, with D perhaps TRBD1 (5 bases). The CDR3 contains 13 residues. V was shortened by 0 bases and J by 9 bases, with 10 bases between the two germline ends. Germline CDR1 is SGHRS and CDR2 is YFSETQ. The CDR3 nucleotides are TGCGCCAGCAGCTTGGCAAACGGGGGGCCCCAGCATTTT. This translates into CASSLANGGPQHF.

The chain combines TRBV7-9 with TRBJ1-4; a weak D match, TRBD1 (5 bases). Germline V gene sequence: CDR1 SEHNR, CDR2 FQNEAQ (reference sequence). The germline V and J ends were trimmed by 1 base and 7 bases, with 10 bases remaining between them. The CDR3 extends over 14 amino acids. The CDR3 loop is CASSLVGGREKLFF. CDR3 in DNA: TGTGCCAGCAGCTTAGTGGGGGGACGTGAAAAACTGTTTTTT.

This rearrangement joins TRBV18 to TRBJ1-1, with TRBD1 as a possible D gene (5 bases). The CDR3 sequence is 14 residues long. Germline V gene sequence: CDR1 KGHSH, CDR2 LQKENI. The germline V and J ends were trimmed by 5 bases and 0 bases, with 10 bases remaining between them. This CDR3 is CASSSSTVNTEAFF. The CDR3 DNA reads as TGTGCCAGCTCATCTTCGACAGTGAACACTGAAGCTTTCTTT.

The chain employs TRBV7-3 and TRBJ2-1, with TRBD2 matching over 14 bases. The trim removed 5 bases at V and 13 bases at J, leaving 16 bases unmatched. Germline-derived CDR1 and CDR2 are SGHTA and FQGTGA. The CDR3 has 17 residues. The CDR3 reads CASSAGDGLAGGGHQFF. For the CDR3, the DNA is TGTGCCAGCAGCGCAGGTGACGGACTAGCGGGGGGCGGTCACCAGTTCTTC.

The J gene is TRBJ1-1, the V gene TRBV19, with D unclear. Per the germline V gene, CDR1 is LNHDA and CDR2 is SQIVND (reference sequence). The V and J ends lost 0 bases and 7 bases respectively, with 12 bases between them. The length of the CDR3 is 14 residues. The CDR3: CASSIDRSGFEAFF. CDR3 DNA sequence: TGTGCCAGTAGTATAGATCGGTCGGGGTTTGAAGCTTTCTTT.

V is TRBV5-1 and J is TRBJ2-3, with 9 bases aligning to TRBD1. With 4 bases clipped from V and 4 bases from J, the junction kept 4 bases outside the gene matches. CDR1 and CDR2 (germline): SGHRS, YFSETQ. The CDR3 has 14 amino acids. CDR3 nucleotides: TGCGCCAGCAGCGGGACAGGGTGGGCAGATACGCAGTATTTT. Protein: CASSGTGWADTQYF.

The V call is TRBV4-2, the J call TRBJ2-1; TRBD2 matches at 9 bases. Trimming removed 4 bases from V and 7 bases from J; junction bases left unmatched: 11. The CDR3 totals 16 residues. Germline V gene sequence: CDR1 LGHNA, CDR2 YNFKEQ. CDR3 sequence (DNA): TGTGCCAGCAGCCTTCAGGGGAGCGGGGGGTTAAATGAGCAGTTCTTC. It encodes CASSLQGSGGLNEQFF.

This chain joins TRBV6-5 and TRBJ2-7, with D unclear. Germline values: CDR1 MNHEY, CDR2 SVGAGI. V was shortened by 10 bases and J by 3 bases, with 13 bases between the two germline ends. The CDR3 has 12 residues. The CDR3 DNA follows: TGTGCCACCCAGTGGGCAGTCTACGAGCAGTACTTC. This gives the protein CATQWAVYEQYF.

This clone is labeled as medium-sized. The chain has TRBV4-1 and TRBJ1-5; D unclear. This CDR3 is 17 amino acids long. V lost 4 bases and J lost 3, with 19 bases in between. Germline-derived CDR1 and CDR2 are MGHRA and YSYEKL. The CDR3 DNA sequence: TGCGCCAGCAGCCCTGAGGCGGCTGTCGTACCCAATCAGCCCCAGCATTTT. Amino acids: CASSPEAAVVPNQPQHF.

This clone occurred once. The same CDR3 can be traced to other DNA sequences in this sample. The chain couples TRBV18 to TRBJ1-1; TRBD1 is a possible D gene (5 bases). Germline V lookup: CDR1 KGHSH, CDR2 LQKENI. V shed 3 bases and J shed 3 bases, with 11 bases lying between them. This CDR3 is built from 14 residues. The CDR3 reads CASSPGEGYTEAFF. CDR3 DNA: TGTGCCAGCTCACCGGGGGAGGGGTACACTGAAGCTTTCTTT.

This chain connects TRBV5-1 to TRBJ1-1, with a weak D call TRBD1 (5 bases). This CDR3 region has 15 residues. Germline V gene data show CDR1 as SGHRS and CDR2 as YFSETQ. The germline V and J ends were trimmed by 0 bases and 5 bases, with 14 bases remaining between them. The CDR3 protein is CASSLVGGEKTEAFF. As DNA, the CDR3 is TGCGCCAGCAGCTTGGTGGGAGGGGAAAAGACTGAAGCTTTCTTT. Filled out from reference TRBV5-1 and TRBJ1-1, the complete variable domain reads KAGVTQTPRYLIKTRGQQVTLSCSPISGHRSVSWYQQTPGQGLQFLFEYFSETQRNKGNFPGRFSGRQFSNSRSEMNVSTLELGDSALYLCASSLVGGEKTEAFFGQGTRLTVV.

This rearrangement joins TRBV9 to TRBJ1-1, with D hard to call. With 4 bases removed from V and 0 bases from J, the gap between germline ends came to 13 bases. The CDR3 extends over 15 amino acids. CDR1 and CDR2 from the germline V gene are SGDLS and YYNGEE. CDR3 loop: CASSFQGGMNTEAFF. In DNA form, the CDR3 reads TGTGCCAGCAGCTTCCAAGGCGGGATGAACACTGAAGCTTTCTTT.

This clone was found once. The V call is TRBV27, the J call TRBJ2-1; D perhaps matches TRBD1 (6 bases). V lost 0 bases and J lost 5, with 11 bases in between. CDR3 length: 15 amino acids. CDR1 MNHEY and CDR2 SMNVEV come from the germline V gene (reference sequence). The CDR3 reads CASSLSRQVNNEQFF. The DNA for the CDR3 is TGTGCCAGCAGTTTATCGCGACAGGTTAACAATGAGCAGTTCTTC.